Described below is a single T cell receptor beta chain sequence and its context. The antigen is undetermined. The sample originates from a study of prognosis after radiotherapy for stage I lung cancer. About the research overall: Aged roughly 50 to 84 years, with a median of approximately 71 years, the patients were about a dozen men and roughly six women. Study-wide points: Tumor-specific status of the expanded TCR clones was not determined in the analysis. Reportedly, TRBV and TRBJ gene usage differed by presence of metastases in patients.

CDR3 of TCR beta was amplified from genomic DNA via a two-round multiplex PCR. Used in first-round PCR were primers specific to each TRBV and TRBJ gene. MiXCR was run by TCRdb on the multiplex PCR reads, yielding one entry per CDR3 protein. Among around 30,000 distinct CDR3 sequences, around 30% were seen once, and the ten largest hold about 25%. V lost 7 bases and J 0 bases, leaving 15 bases between the germline ends. The CDR3 has 15 amino acids. Germline V gene sequence: CDR1 LGHDT, CDR2 YNNKEL (reference sequence). The chain recombines TRBV3-1 with TRBJ2-5; D gene uncertain. The input for sequencing was PBMCs, taken before or after stereotactic body radiation therapy (not recorded which). The TCR was taken from a donor aged 50 or older with non-small cell lung cancer. This CDR3 is CASIVVATYQETQYF. The CDR3 region has the DNA TGTGCCAGCATCGTAGTAGCTACGTACCAAGAGACCCAGTACTTC.